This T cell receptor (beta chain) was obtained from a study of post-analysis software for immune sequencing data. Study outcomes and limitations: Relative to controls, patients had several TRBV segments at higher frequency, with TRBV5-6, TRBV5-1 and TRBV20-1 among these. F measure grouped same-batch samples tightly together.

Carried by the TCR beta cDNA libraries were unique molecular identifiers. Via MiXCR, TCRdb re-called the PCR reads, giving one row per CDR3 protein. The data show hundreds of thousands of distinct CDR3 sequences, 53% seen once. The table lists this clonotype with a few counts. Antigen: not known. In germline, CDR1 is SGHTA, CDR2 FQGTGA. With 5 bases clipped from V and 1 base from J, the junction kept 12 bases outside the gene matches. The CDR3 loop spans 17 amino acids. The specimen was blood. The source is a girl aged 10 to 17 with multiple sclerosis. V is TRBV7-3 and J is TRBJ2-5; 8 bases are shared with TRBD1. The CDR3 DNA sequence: TGTGCCAGCAGCCCCGGCCCGGGACAGGACCTCCAAGAGACCCAGTACTTC. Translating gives CASSPGPGQDLQETQYF. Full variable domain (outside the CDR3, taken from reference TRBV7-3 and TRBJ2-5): GAGVSQTPSNKVTEKGKYVELRCDPISGHTALYWYRQSLGQGPEFLIYFQGTGAADDSGLPNDRFFAVRPEGSVSTLKIQRTERGDSAVYLCASSPGPGQDLQETQYFGPGTRLLVL.